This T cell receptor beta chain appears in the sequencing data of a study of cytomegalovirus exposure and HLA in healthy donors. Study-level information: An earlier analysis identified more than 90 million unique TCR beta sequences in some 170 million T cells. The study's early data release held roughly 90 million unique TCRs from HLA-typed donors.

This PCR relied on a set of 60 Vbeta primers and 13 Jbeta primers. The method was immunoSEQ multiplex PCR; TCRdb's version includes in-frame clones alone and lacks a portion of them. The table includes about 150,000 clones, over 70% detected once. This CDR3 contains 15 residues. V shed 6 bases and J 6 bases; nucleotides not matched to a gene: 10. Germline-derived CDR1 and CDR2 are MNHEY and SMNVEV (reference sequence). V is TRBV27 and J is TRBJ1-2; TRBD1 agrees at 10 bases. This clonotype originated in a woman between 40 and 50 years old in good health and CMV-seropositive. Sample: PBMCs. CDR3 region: CASSTGWDRGNGYTF. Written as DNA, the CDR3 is TGTGCCAGCAGCACCGGTTGGGACAGGGGTAATGGCTACACCTTC.